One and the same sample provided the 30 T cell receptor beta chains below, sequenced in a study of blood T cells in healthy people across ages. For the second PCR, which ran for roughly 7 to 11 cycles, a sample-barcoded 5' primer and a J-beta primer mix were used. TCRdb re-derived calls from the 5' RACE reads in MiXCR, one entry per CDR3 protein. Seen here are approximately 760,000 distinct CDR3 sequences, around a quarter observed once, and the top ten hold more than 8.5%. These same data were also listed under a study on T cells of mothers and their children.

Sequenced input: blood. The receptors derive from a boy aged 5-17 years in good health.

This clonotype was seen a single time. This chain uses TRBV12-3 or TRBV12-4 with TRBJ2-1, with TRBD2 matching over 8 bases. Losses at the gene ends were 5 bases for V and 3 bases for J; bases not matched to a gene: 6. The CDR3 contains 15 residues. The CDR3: CASSPSGSFYNEQFF. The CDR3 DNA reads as TGTGCCAGCAGTCCCAGCGGGAGTTTCTACAATGAGCAGTTCTTC.

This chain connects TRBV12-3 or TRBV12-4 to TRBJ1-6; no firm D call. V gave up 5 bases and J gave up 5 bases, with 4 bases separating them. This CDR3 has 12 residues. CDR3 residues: CASSRNNSPLHF. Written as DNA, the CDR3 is TGTGCCAGCAGTCGAAATAATTCACCCCTCCACTTT.

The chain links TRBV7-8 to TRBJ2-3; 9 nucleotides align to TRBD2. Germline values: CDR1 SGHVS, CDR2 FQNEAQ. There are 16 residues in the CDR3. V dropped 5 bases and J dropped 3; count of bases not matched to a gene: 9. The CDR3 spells CASSGTRGGGTDTQYF. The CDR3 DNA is TGTGCCAGCAGCGGAACGCGGGGGGGCGGAACAGATACGCAGTATTTT. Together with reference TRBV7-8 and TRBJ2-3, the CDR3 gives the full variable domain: GAGVSQSPRYKVAKRGQDVALRCDPISGHVSLFWYQQALGQGPEFLTYFQNEAQLDKSGLPSDRFFAERPEGSVSTLKIQRTQQEDSAVYLCASSGTRGGGTDTQYFGPGTRLTVL.

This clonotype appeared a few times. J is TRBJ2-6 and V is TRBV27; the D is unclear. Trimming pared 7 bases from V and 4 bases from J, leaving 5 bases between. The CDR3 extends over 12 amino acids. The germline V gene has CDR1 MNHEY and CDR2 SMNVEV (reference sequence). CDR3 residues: CASNTGANVLTF. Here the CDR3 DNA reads TGTGCCAGCAATACGGGGGCCAACGTCCTGACTTTC. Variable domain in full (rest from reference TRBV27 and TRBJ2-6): EAQVTQNPRYLITVTGKKLTVTCSQNMNHEYMSWYRQDPGLGLRQIYYSMNVEVTDKGDVPEGYKVSRKEKRNFPLILESPSPNQTSLYFCASNTGANVLTFGAGSRLTVL.

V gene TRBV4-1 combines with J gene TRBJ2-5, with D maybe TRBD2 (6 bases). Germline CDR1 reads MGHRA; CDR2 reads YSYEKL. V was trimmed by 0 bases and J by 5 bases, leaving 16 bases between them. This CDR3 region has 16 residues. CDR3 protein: CASSQESGTSRETQYF. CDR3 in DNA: TGCGCCAGCAGCCAAGAGTCGGGAACTAGCCGGGAGACCCAGTACTTC.

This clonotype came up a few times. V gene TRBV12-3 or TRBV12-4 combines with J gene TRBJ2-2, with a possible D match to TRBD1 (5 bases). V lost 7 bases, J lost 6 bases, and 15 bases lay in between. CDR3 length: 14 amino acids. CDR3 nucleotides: TGTGCCAGCATTTTTCCCCTGGGGCCCGGGGAGCTGTTTTTT. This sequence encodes CASIFPLGPGELFF.

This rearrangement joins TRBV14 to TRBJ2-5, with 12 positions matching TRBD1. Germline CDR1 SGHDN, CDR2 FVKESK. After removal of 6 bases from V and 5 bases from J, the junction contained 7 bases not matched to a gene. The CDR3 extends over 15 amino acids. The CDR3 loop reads CASSTGTGGRETQYF. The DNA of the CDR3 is TGTGCCAGCAGTACCGGGACAGGGGGCAGGGAGACCCAGTACTTC. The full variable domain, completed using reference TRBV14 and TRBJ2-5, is EAGVTQFPSHSVIEKGQTVTLRCDPISGHDNLYWYRRVMGKEIKFLLHFVKESKQDESGMPNNRFLAERTGGTYSTLKVQPAELEDSGVYFCASSTGTGGRETQYFGPGTRLLVL.

CDR3 in amino acids: CASSQIDSYGYTF. The CDR3 bases are TGTGCCAGCAGCCAGATTGACAGCTATGGCTACACCTTC. The chain is built from TRBV5-6 and TRBJ1-2, with D possibly matching TRBD1 (5 bases). The CDR3 covers 13 residues. Trimming took 4 bases from V and 4 from J, leaving 11 bases between them. CDR1 and CDR2 from the germline V gene are SGHDT and YYEEEE.

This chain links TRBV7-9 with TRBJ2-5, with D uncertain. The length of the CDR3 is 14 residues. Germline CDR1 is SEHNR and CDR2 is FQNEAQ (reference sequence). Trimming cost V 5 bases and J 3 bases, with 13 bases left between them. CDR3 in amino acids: CASSRVDTKETQYF. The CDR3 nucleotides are TGTGCCAGCAGCCGAGTTGACACCAAAGAGACCCAGTACTTC.

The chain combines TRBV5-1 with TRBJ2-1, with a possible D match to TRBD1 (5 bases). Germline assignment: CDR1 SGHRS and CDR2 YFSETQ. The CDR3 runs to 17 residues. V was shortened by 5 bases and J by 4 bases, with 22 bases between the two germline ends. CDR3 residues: CASRGTQDTPIYNEQFF. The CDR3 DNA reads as TGCGCCAGCAGGGGCACACAGGACACCCCCATATACAATGAGCAGTTCTTC.

The CDR3 protein is CASRVHGKEDGYTF. In nucleotides, the CDR3 is TGTGCCAGCAGGGTACACGGGAAGGAAGATGGCTACACCTTC. V is TRBV2 and J is TRBJ1-2, with D uncertain. From germline, CDR1 is SNHLY and CDR2 FYNNEI. V lost 6 bases and J lost 6, with 17 bases in between. This CDR3 is built from 14 residues.

The CDR3 nucleotides read TGTGCCAGCAGTTCAATCGCCCCGCGACAGGGAACACTTTCTGGGGCCAACGTCCTGACTTTC. Its translation is CASSSIAPRQGTLSGANVLTF. V usage is TRBV28 and J usage is TRBJ2-6, with TRBD1 identical over 7 bases. The germline gives CDR1 MDHEN, CDR2 SYDVKM. CDR3 length: 21 residues. Trimming at V came to 4 bases and at J to 1 base, leaving 19 bases not matched to a gene.

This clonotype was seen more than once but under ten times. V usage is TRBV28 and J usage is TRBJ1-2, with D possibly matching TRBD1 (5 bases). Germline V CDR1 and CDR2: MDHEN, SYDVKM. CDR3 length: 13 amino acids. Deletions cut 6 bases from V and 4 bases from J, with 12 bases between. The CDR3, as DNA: TGTGCCAGCAGATATACAGGATCCTATGGCTACACCTTC. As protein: CASRYTGSYGYTF.

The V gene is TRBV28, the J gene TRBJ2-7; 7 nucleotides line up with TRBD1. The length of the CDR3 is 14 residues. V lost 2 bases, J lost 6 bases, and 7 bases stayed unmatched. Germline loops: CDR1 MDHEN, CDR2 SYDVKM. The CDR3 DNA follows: TGTGCCAGCAGTTTAAGGACAGGAGGAATCGAGCAGTACTTC. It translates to CASSLRTGGIEQYF.

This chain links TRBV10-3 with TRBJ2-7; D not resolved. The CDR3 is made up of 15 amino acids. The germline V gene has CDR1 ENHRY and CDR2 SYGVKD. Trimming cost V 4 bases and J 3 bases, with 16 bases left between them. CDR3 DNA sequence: TGTGCCATCAGTGGGGGTGCGATTCCGGACTACGAGCAGTACTTC. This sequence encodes CAISGGAIPDYEQYF.

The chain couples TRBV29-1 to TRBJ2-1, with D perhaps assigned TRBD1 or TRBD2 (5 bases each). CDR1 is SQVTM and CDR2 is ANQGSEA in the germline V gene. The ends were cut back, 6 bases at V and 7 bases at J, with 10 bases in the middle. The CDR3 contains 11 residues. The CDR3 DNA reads TGCAGCGTAGAGGGGCGAAATGAGCAGTTCTTC. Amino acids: CSVEGRNEQFF.

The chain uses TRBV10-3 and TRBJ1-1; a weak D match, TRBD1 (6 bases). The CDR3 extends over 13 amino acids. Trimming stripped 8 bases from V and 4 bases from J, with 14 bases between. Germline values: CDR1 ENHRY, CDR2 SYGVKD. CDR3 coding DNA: TGTGCCATCGGGGCAGGGGCGCTCACTGAAGCTTTCTTT. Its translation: CAIGAGALTEAFF.

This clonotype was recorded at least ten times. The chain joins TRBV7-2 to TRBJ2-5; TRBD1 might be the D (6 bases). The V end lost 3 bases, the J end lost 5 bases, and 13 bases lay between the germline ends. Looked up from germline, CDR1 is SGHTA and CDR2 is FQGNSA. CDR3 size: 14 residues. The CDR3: CASSFHQGSETQYF. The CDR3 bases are TGTGCCAGCAGCTTTCATCAGGGGTCGGAGACCCAGTACTTC.

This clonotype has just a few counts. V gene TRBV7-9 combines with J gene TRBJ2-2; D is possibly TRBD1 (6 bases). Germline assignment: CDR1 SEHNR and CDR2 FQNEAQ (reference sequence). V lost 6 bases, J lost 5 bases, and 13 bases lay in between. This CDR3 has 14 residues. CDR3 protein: CASRSHTGTGELFF. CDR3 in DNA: TGTGCCAGCAGATCCCATACAGGGACCGGGGAGCTGTTTTTT.

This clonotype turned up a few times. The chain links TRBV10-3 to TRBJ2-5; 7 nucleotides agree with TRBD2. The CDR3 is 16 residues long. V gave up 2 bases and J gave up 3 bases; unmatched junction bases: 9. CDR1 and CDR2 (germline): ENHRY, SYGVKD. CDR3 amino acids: CAISETLWLAEETQYF. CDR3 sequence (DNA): TGTGCCATCAGTGAGACTCTATGGCTAGCGGAAGAGACCCAGTACTTC.

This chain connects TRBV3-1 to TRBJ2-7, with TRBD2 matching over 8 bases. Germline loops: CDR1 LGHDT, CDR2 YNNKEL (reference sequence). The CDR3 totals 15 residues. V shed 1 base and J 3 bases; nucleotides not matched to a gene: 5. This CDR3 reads CASSQVLAGNYEQYF. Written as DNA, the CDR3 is TGTGCCAGCAGCCAAGTTTTAGCGGGGAACTACGAGCAGTACTTC.

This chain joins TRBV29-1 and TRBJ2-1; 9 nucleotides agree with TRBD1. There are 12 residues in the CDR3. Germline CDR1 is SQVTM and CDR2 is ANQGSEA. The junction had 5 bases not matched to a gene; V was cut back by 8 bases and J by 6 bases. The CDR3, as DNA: TGCAGCACGGGACAGGGTCGCAATGAGCAGTTCTTC. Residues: CSTGQGRNEQFF.

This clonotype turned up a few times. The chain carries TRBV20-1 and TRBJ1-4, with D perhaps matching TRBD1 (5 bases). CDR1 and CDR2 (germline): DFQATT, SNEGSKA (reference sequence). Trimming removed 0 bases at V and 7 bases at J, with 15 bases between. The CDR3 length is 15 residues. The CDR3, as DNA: TGCAGTGCTAGAGATGATGGAGGGGCGGTTGAAAAACTGTTTTTT. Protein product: CSARDDGGAVEKLFF.

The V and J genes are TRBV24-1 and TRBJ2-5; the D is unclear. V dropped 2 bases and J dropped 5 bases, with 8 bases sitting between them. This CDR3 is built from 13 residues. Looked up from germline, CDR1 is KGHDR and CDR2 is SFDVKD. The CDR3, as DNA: TGTGCCACCAGTGATTCCTCTTGGGAGACCCAGTACTTC. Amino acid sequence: CATSDSSWETQYF.

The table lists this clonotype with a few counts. Here the CDR3 DNA reads TGTGCCACCAGCATAGGGTACGGCAATCAGCCCCAGCATTTT. Translating gives CATSIGYGNQPQHF. The chain links TRBV15 to TRBJ1-5; D unresolved. Germline values: CDR1 LNHNV, CDR2 YYDKDF (reference sequence). The CDR3 is 14 residues long. The V gene lost 4 bases and the J gene lost 2 bases, with 9 bases spanning the gap.

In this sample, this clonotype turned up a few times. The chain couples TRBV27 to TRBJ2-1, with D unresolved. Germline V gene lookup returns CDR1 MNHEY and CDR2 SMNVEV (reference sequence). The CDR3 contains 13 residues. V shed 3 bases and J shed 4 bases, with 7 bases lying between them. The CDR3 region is CASSFGYYNEQFF. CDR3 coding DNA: TGTGCCAGCAGTTTCGGATATTACAATGAGCAGTTCTTC.

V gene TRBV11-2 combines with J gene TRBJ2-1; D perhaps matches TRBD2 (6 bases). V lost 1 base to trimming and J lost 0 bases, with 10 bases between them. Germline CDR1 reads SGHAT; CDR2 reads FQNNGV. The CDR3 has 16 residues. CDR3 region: CASSLGEVPSYNEQFF. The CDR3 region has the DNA TGTGCCAGCAGCTTAGGGGAGGTTCCCTCCTACAATGAGCAGTTCTTC.

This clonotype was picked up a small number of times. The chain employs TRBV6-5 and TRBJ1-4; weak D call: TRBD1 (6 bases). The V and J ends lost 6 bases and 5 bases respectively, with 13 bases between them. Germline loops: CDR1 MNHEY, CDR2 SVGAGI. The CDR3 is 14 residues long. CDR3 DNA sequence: TGTGCCAGCAGATCAGGGGAATCGAATGAAAAACTGTTTTTT. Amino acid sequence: CASRSGESNEKLFF.

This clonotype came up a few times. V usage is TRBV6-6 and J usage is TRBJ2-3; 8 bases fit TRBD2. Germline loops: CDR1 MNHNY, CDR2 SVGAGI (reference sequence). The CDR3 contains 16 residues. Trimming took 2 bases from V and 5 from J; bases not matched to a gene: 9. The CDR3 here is CASSYQSGSRGDTQYF. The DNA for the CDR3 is TGTGCCAGCAGTTACCAGAGCGGGAGTCGGGGAGATACGCAGTATTTT.

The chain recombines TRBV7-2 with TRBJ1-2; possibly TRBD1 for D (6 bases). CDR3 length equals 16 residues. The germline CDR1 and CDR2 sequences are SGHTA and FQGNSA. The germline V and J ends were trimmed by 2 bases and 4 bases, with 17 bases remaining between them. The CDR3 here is CASSLSTGIKFYGYTF. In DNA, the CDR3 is TGTGCCAGCAGCTTAAGTACAGGGATTAAGTTCTATGGCTACACCTTC.